This is a list of T cell receptor beta chains from one sample in a study of cytomegalovirus exposure and HLA in healthy donors. Only in-frame clones appear in the TCRdb table, and some are missing; sequencing was by immunoSEQ multiplex PCR. The data hold 150,000 or so clones, with roughly 88% observed a single time. Specimen: PBMCs. These receptors originate from a man aged 45-65 years in good health and CMV-seropositive. The CDR3 runs from the conserved cysteine through the conserved F or W. The D gene is left open where the match is weak. For some rows the clone size is stated as once, few or many, or as a class when expanded; others skip it.

j_call	clone_size	d_call	v_call	cdr3_nt	cdr3_aa
TRBJ1-1	few	TRBD1	TRBV5-1	TGCGCCAGCAGCTTCGGGACAGGCGCCGAAGCTTTCTTT	CASSFGTGAEAFF
TRBJ1-2	-	TRBD1	TRBV29-1	TGCAGCGTCTATGGTAGGAAAGGGACAGTTAACTATGGCTACACCTTC	CSVYGRKGTVNYGYTF
TRBJ2-1	-	TRBD1	TRBV6-4	TGTGCCAGCAAGCTGGGACAGGGTACCAATGAGCAGTTCTTC	CASKLGQGTNEQFF
TRBJ1-2	-	TRBD1	TRBV5-4	TGTGCCAGCAGCTTGGGGACAGGGGGCTATGGCTACACCTTC	CASSLGTGGYGYTF
TRBJ2-3	-	TRBD2	TRBV2	TGTGCCAGCAGTCCCGGGACTAGGAAGTATTTT	CASSPGTRKYF
TRBJ1-1	-	-	TRBV5-4	TGTGCCAGCAGCCTGACCAGGGATCCTTCTGAAGCTTTCTTT	CASSLTRDPSEAFF
TRBJ1-1	-	-	TRBV2	TGTGCCAGCCGAACAGGGTCTTCGGACACTGAAGCTTTCTTT	CASRTGSSDTEAFF
TRBJ2-3	-	-	TRBV27	TGTGCCAGCTATTCGATGGGGGCCGGCACAGATACGCAGTATTTT	CASYSMGAGTDTQYF
TRBJ2-3	-	-	TRBV5-1	TGCGCCAGCACCTCGACGGGGAGGAGAGATACGCAGTATTTT	CASTSTGRRDTQYF
TRBJ2-1	-	-	TRBV19	TGTGCCAGTAGTATAGACTTTAGGGGATGGAATGAGCAGTTCTTC	CASSIDFRGWNEQFF
TRBJ2-1	-	TRBD2	TRBV5-6	TGTGCCAGCAGCGTACCATGGACTAGCGGCAATGAGCAGTTCTTC	CASSVPWTSGNEQFF
TRBJ2-2	-	TRBD2	TRBV18	TGTGCCAGCTCACCCGGACTAGCGGGAGTAACAGGGGAGCTGTTTTTT	CASSPGLAGVTGELFF
TRBJ2-7	-	-	TRBV18	TGTGCCAGCTCACCCGCCCCGGAGTACGAGCAGTACTTC	CASSPAPEYEQYF
TRBJ2-1	-	TRBD1	TRBV7-3	TGTGCCAGCTCCCTTCTCCCGGGACAGGGACACAATGAGCAGTTCTTC	CASSLLPGQGHNEQFF